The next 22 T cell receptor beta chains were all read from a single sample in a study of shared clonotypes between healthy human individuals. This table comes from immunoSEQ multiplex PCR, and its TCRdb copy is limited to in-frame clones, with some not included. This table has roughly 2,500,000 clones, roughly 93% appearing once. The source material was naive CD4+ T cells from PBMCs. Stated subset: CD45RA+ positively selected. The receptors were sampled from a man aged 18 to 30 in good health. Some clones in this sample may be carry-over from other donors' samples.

The CDR3 is CASSPGQGRQETQYF. CDR3 sequence (DNA): TGTGCCAGCAGCCCCGGACAGGGCCGTCAGGAGACCCAGTACTTC. The rearrangement links TRBV5-8 to TRBJ2-5; 8 bases agree with TRBD1. CDR3 length equals 15 residues. The J segment lost 5 bases and the V segment lost 4 bases, leaving 10 bases of the junction unmatched. Germline values: CDR1 SGHTS, CDR2 YDEGEE.

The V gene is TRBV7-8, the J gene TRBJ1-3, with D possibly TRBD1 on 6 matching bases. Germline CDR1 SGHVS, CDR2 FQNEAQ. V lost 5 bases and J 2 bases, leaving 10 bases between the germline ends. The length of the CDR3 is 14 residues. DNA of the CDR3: TGTGCCAGCAGCAAGGACAGCCCTGGAAACACCATATATTTT. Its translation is CASSKDSPGNTIYF.

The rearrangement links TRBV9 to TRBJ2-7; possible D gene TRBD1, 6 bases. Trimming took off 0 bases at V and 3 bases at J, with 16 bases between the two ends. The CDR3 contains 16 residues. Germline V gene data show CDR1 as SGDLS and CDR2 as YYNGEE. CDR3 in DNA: TGTGCCAGCAGCGTAGGCTCAACAGGGTCGGTCTACGAGCAGTACTTC. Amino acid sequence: CASSVGSTGSVYEQYF. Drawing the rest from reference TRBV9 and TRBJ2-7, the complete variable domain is DSGVTQTPKHLITATGQRVTLRCSPRSGDLSVYWYQQSLDQGLQFLIQYYNGEERAKGNILERFSAQQFPDLHSELNLSSLELGDSALYFCASSVGSTGSVYEQYFGPGTRLTVT.

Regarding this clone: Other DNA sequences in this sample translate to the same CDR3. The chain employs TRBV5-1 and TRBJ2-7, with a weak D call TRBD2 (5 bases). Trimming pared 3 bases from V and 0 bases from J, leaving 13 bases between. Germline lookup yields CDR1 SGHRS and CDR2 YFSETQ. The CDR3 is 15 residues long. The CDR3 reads CASSSGTSGSYEQYF. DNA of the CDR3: TGCGCCAGCAGCTCCGGAACCAGCGGCTCCTACGAGCAGTACTTC. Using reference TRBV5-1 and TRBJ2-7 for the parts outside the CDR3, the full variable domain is KAGVTQTPRYLIKTRGQQVTLSCSPISGHRSVSWYQQTPGQGLQFLFEYFSETQRNKGNFPGRFSGRQFSNSRSEMNVSTLELGDSALYLCASSSGTSGSYEQYFGPGTRLTVT.

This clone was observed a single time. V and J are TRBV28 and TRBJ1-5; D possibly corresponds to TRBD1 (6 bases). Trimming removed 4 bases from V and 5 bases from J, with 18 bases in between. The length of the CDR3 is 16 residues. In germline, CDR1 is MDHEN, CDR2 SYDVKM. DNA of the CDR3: TGTGCCAGCAGTTCCCAGAGGACAGTTAAGGATCAGCCCCAGCATTTT. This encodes CASSSQRTVKDQPQHF. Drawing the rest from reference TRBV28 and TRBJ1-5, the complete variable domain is DVKVTQSSRYLVKRTGEKVFLECVQDMDHENMFWYRQDPGLGLRLIYFSYDVKMKEKGDIPEGYSVSREKKERFSLILESASTNQTSMYLCASSSQRTVKDQPQHFGDGTRLSIL.

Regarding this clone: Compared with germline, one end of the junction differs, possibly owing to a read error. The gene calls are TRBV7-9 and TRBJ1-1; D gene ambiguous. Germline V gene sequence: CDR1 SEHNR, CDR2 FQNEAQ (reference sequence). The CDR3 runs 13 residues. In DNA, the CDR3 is TGCGCCAGCAGCCAAGATCTGAGTACTGAAGCTTTCTTT. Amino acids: CASSQDLSTEAFF.

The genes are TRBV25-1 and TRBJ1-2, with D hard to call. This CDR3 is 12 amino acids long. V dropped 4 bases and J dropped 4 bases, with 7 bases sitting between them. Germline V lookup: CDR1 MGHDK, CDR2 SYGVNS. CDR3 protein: CASSVARYGYTF. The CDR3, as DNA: TGTGCCAGCAGTGTCGCCCGCTATGGCTACACCTTC.

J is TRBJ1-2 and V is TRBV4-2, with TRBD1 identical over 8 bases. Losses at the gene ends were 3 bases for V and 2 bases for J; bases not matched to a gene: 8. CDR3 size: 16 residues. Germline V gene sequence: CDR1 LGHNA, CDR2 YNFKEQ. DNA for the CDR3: TGTGCCAGCAGCCATTCCGGGACAGGTACAAACTATGGCTACACCTTC. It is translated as CASSHSGTGTNYGYTF.

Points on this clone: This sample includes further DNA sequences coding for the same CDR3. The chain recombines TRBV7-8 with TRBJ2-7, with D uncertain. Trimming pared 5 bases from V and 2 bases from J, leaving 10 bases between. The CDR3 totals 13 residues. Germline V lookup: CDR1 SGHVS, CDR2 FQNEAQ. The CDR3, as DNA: TGTGCCAGCAGCCGCACAGTTACCTACGAGCAGTACTTC. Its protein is CASSRTVTYEQYF.

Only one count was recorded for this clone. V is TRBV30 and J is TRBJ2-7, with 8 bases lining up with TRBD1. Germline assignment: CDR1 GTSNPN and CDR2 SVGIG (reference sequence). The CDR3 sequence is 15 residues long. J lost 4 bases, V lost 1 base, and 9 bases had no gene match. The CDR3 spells CAWSGEQGGGYEQYF. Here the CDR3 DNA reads TGTGCCTGGAGTGGGGAACAGGGGGGCGGGTACGAGCAGTACTTC.

The CDR3 nucleotides read TGTGCCAGCAGTCCCTCCGCCAACAGGGCCCCAGATACGCAGTATTTT. Residues: CASSPSANRAPDTQYF. The V and J genes are TRBV6-6 and TRBJ2-3; a possible D gene is TRBD1 (6 bases). CDR3 length: 16 amino acids. Germline V gives CDR1 MNHNY, CDR2 SVGAGI (reference sequence). The ends were cut back, 5 bases at V and 4 bases at J, with 19 bases in the middle.

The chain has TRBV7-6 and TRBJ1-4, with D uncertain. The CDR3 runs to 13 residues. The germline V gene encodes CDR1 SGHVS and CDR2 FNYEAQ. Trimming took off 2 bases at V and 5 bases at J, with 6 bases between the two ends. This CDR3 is CASSLTRNEKLFF. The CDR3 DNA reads TGTGCCAGCAGCTTAACTCGGAATGAAAAACTGTTTTTT.

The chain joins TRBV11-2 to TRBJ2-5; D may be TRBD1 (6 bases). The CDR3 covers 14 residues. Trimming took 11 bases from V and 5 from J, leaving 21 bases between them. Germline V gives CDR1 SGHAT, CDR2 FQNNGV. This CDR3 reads CAWGSRGEGETQYF. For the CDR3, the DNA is TGTGCCTGGGGAAGCAGGGGTGAGGGGGAGACCCAGTACTTC.

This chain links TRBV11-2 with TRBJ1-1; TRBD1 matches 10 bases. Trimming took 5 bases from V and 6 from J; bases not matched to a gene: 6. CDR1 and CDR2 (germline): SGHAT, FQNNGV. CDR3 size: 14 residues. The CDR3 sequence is CASSRTGTGAEAFF. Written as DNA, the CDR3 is TGTGCCAGCAGCCGTACCGGGACAGGGGCTGAAGCTTTCTTT. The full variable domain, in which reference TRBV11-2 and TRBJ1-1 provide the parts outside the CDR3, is EAGVAQSPRYKIIEKRQSVAFWCNPISGHATLYWYQQILGQGPKLLIQFQNNGVVDDSQLPKDRFSAERLKGVDSTLKIQPAKLEDSAVYLCASSRTGTGAEAFFGQGTRLTVV.

The CDR3 protein is CASSRNGYSYEQYF. CDR3 coding DNA: TGTGCCAGCAGTAGGAACGGATACTCCTACGAGCAGTACTTC. This chain connects TRBV6-1 to TRBJ2-7; D gene unclear. CDR1 and CDR2 (germline): MNHNS, SASEGT. The V and J ends lost 5 bases and 0 bases respectively, with 11 bases between them. The CDR3 loop spans 14 amino acids.

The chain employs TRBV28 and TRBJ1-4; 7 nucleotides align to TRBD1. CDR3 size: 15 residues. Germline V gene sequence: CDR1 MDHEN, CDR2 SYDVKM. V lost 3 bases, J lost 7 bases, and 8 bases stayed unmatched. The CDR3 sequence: CASSLGGQTSEKLFF. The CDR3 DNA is TGTGCCAGCAGTTTGGGGGGACAGACCAGTGAAAAACTGTTTTTT.

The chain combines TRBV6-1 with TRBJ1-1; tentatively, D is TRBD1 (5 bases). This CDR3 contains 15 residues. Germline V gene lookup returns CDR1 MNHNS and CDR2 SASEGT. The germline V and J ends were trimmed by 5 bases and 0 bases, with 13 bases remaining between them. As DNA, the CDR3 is TGTGCCAGCAGTAGGGAGGGGTACATGAACACTGAAGCTTTCTTT. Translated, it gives CASSREGYMNTEAFF.

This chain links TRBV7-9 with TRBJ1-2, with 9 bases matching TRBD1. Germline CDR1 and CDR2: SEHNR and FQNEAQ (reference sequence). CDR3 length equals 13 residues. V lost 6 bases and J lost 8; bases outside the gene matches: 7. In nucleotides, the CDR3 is TGTGCCAGCAGGGCCGGGACAGGGCGCGGCTACACCTTC. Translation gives CASRAGTGRGYTF.

The CDR3 DNA reads as TGTGCCAGCAGTCGGGACGGGAGCGAGCAGTACTTC. The encoded protein is CASSRDGSEQYF. This sequence joins TRBV6-5 and TRBJ2-7; the D gene is possibly TRBD2 (6 bases). The germline V gene encodes CDR1 MNHEY and CDR2 SVGAGI. The length of the CDR3 is 12 residues. V was trimmed by 5 bases and J by 6 bases, leaving 11 bases between them.

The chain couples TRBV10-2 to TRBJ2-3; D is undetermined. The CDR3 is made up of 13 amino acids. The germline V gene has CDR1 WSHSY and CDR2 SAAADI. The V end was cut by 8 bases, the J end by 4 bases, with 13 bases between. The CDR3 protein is CASVQIGADTQYF. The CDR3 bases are TGCGCCAGCGTCCAAATTGGGGCAGATACGCAGTATTTT.

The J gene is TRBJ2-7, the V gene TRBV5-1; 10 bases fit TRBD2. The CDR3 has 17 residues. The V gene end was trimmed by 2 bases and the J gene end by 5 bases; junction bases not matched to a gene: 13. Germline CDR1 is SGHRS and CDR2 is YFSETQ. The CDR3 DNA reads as TGCGCCAGCAGCTTCTCTAGCGGGAGTCAATCGCCCCACGAGCAGTACTTC. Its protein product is CASSFSSGSQSPHEQYF.

In DNA, the CDR3 is TGTGCCGGGGGGCCCGGAATCGGGGCAGATACGCAGTATTTT. Translated: CAGGPGIGADTQYF. The J gene is TRBJ2-3, the V gene TRBV7-6; TRBD1 or TRBD2 may be the D gene (6 bases each). The CDR3 spans 14 residues. Germline V gives CDR1 SGHVS, CDR2 FNYEAQ. V was shortened by 11 bases and J by 4 bases, with 19 bases between the two germline ends.